This entry describes one TCR beta chain. Antigen unknown. PCR was performed using 60 Vbeta and 13 Jbeta primers. Sequencing was performed with immunoSEQ multiplex PCR; in TCRdb, only in-frame clones are kept and a portion is missing. The sample records about 250,000 clones, roughly two thirds being singletons. The data originate from a study of cytomegalovirus exposure and HLA in healthy donors. Findings and caveats of the study: The HLA-A and HLA-B alleles of most subjects were reportedly predicted accurately from TCR beta sequences. Upon later analysis, TCR association rates were observed to vary by HLA locus, being highest for DRB1 and lowest for HLA-C. Immune exposure information available was restricted to CMV serostatus.

Sequenced sample: PBMCs. This TCR was sampled from a female donor in good health and CMV-seronegative.

CDR3 in DNA: TGCGCCAGCAGCTTGGTCAGGGGAACCACTGAAGCTTTCTTT. This codes for CASSLVRGTTEAFF. This rearrangement joins TRBV5-1 to TRBJ1-1, with TRBD1 as a possible D gene (6 bases). CDR3 length equals 14 residues. The V and J ends lost 0 bases and 4 bases respectively, with 10 bases between them. Germline CDR1 SGHRS, CDR2 YFSETQ.